The text below deals with one T cell receptor (beta chain). Its matching antigen is unknown. What was amplified from RNA transcripts were TCR beta CDR3 regions. HTBI primers were employed in a first-round RT-PCR of the TCR CDR3. TCRdb itself ran the multiplex PCR reads through MiXCR, one entry per CDR3 protein. This sample yields 550,000 to 600,000 distinct CDR3 sequences, of which more than 45% are seen a single time; roughly 20% belongs to the top ten. Uncontrolled infections, other autoimmune diseases, pregnancy or lactation led to exclusion of patients. The entry originates in a study of T cells in Graves' hyperthyroidism and ophthalmopathy. Whole-study results and caveats: Blood also contained most expanded thyroid clonotypes above 0.001.

The germline V gene encodes CDR1 MGHDK and CDR2 SYGVNS. V lost 6 bases, J lost 4 bases, and 12 bases stayed unmatched. The CDR3 runs 16 residues. This sequence originates from an adult woman with Graves' disease, either hyperthyroidism or ophthalmopathy (not recorded which). J is TRBJ2-5 and V is TRBV25-1; the match to TRBD2 covers 9 bases. Sequenced sample: peripheral blood or thyroid tissue (not recorded which). The CDR3 DNA reads as TGTGCCAGCAGCAGTGGTATAGCGGGAGCACGAGAGACCCAGTACTTC. It specifies CASSSGIAGARETQYF.